In its sample, the clone carrying this T cell receptor beta chain was seen many times. V shed 6 bases and J 14 bases; nucleotides not matched to a gene: 9. The CDR3 runs to 12 residues. Germline loops: CDR1 SQVTM, CDR2 ANQGSEA. The sample belongs to a study of identical twins. TCRdb re-derived calls from the 5' RACE reads in MiXCR, one entry per CDR3 protein. This repertoire shows approximately 890,000 distinct CDR3 sequences, 9% to 15% found once; its top ten account for around 1.5%. These same records also appear under a second study, on yellow fever vaccine responses in identical twins.

The TCR was taken from a young woman in good health. Material for sequencing was PBMCs. The rearrangement links TRBV29-1 to TRBJ2-1; TRBD2 agrees at 11 bases. DNA for the CDR3: TGCAGCGTGAGACTAGCGGGGAATCGTAAGTTCTTC. It specifies CSVRLAGNRKFF.